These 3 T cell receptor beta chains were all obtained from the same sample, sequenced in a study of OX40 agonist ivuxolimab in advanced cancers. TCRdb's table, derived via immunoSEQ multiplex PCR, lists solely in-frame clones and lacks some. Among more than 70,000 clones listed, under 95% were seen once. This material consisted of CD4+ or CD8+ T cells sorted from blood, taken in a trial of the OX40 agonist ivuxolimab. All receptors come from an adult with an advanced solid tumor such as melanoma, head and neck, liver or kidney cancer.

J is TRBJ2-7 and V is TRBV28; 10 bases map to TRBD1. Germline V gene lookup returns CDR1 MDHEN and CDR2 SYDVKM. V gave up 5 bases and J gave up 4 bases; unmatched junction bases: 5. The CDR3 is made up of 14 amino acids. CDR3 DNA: TGTGCCAGCAGTCCGGGACAGGGGATATACGAGCAGTACTTC. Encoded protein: CASSPGQGIYEQYF.

The CDR3 DNA follows: TGCGCCAGCAGTCAAGCCCCCGCCGAGCCCGCCGGGGAGCTGTTTTTT. Its protein product is CASSQAPAEPAGELFF. This sequence joins TRBV23-1 and TRBJ2-2, with D uncertain. TRBV23-1 is classed as an ORF, of uncertain function. The V and J ends lost 2 bases and 6 bases respectively, with 16 bases between them. CDR3 length: 16 amino acids.

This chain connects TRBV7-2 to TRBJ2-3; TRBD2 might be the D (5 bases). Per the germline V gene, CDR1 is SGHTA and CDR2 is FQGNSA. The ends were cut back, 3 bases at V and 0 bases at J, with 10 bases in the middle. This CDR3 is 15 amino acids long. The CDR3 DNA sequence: TGTGCCAGCAGCTTGGGCGGGCGCAGCACAGATACGCAGTATTTT. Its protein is CASSLGGRSTDTQYF.